This T cell receptor (beta chain) comes out of a study of Graves' ophthalmopathy and Graves' hyperthyroidism. This clonotype was observed many times. The length of the CDR3 is 16 residues. Germline V CDR1 and CDR2: SEHNR, FQNEAQ (reference sequence). V trimming: 4 bases; J trimming: 6 bases; junction bases outside the gene matches: 9. RNA transcripts served as template for amplifying TCR beta CDR3 sequences. Second-round multiplex PCR came after a first-round RT-PCR that employed HTBI primers. TCRdb fed the multiplex PCR reads into MiXCR, producing one record per CDR3 protein. The sample lists some 360,000 distinct CDR3 sequences, 17% occurring once. Other autoimmune diseases, uncontrolled infections, pregnancy or lactation ruled patients out of participation.

Specimen: peripheral blood. This clonotype was sampled from an adult woman with stable Graves' hyperthyroidism. The rearrangement links TRBV7-9 to TRBJ1-5; 10 bases agree with TRBD1. CDR3 DNA: TGTGCCAGCAGCTCCTCGACAGGGGGCTTGATTCAGCCCCAGCATTTT. It codes for CASSSSTGGLIQPQHF.